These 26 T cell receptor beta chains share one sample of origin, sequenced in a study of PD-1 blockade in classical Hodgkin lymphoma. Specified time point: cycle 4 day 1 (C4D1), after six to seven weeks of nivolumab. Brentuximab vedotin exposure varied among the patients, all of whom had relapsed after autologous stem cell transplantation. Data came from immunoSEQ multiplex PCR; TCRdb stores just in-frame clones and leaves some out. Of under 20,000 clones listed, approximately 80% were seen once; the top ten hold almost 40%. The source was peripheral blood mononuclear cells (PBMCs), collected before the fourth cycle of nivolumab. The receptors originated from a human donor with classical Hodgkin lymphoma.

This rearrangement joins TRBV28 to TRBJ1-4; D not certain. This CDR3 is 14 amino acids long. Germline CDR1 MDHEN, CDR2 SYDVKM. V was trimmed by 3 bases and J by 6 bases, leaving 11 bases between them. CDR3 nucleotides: TGTGCCAGCAGTTTGCCCCGGGCGGATGAAAAACTGTTTTTT. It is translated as CASSLPRADEKLFF.

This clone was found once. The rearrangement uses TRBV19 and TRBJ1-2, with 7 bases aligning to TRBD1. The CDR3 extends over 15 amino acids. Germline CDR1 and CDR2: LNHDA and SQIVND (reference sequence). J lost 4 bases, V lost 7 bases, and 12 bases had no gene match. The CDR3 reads CASNARDRPLYGYTF. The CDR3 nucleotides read TGTGCCAGTAACGCCCGGGACAGACCTCTCTATGGCTACACCTTC.

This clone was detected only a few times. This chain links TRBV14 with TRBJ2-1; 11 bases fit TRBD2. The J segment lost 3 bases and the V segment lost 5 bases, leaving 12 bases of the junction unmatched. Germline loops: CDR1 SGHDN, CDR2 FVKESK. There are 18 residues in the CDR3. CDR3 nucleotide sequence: TGTGCCAGCAGCACTACCCGGGGGACTAGCGGCCTCTACAATGAGCAGTTCTTC. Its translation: CASSTTRGTSGLYNEQFF.

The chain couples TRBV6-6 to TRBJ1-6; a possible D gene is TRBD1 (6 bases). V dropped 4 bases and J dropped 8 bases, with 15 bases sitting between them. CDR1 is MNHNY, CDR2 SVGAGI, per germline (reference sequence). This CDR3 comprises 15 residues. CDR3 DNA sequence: TGTGCCAGCAGTTGGGTCAGGGGAGTTGATTCACCCCTCCACTTT. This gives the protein CASSWVRGVDSPLHF.

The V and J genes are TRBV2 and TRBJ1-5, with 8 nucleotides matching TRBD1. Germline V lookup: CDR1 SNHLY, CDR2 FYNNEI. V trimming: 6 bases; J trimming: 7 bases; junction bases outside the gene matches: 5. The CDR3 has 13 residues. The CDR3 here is CASRDRVGQPQHF. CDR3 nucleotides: TGTGCCAGCAGGGACAGGGTCGGGCAGCCCCAGCATTTT.

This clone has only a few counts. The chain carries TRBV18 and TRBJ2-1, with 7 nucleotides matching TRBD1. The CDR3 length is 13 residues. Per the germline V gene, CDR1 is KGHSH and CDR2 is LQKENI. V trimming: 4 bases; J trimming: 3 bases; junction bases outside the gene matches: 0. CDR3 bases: TGTGCCAGCTCACGGGACAGCTACAATGAGCAGTTCTTC. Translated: CASSRDSYNEQFF.

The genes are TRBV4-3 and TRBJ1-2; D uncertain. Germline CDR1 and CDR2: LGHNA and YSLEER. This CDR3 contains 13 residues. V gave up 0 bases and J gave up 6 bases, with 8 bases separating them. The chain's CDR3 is CASSQDIFNGYTF. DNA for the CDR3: TGCGCCAGCAGCCAAGATATCTTTAATGGCTACACCTTC.

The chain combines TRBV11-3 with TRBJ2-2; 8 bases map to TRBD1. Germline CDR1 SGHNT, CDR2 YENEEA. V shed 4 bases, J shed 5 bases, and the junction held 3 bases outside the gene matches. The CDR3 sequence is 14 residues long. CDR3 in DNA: TGTGCCAGCAGCTCCGGGACAGGAACCGGGGAGCTGTTTTTT. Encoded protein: CASSSGTGTGELFF.

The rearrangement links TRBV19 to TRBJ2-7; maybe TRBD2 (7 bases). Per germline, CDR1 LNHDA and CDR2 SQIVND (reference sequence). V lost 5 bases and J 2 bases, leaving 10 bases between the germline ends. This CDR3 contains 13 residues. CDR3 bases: TGTGCCAGTAGTCCCGGGGGGCCCTACGAGCAGTACTTC. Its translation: CASSPGGPYEQYF.

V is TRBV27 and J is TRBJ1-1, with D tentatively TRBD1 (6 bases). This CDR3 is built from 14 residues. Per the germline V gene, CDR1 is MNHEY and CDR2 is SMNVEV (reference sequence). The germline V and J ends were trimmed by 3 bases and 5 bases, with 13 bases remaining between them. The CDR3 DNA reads TGTGCCAGCAGTTTGTCGGCGGGGGCGACTGAAGCTTTCTTT. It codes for CASSLSAGATEAFF.

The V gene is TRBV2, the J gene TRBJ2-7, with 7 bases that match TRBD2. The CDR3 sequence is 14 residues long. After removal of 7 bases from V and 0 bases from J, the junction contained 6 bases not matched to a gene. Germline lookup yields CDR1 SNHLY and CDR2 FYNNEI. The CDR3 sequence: CASILAGASYEQYF. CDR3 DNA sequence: TGTGCCAGCATCTTAGCGGGTGCCTCCTACGAGCAGTACTTC. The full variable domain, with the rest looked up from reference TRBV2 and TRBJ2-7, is EPEVTQTPSHQVTQMGQEVILRCVPISNHLYFYWYRQILGQKVEFLVSFYNNEISEKSEIFDDQFSVERPDGSNFTLKIRSTKLEDSAMYFCASILAGASYEQYFGPGTRLTVT.

The DNA for the CDR3 is TGCAGCGTCACCCTAGCGGGAGAGGGCACAGATACGCAGTATTTT. Protein: CSVTLAGEGTDTQYF. V and J are TRBV29-1 and TRBJ2-3, with 10 bases aligning to TRBD2. Germline-derived CDR1 and CDR2 are SQVTM and ANQGSEA. This CDR3 region has 15 residues. Trimming removed 6 bases from V and 1 base from J; junction bases left unmatched: 7.

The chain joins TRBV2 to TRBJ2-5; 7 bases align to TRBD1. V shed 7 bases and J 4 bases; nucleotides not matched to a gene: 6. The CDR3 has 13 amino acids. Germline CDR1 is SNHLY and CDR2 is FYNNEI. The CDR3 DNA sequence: TGTGCCAGCAAAGGGGGCAGGGGAGAGACCCAGTACTTC. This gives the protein CASKGGRGETQYF. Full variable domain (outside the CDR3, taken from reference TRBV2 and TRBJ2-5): EPEVTQTPSHQVTQMGQEVILRCVPISNHLYFYWYRQILGQKVEFLVSFYNNEISEKSEIFDDQFSVERPDGSNFTLKIRSTKLEDSAMYFCASKGGRGETQYFGPGTRLLVL.

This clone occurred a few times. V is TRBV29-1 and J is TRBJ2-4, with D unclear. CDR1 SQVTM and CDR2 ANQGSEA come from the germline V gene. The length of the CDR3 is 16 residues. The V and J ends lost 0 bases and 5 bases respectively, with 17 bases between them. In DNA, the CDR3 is TGCAGCGTTGAAGAGAAAACTTTCGAACGCCAAAACATTCAGTACTTC. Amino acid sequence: CSVEEKTFERQNIQYF.

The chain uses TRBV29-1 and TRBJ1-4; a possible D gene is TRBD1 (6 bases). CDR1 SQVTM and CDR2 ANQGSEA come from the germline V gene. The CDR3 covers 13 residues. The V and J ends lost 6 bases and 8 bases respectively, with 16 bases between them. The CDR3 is CSVQPGTQEKLFF. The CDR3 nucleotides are TGCAGCGTCCAACCCGGGACACAGGAAAAACTGTTTTTT.

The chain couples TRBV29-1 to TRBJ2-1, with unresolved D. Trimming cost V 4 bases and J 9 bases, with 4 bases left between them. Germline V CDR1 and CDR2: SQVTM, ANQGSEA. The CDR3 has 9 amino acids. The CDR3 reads CSVGFEQFF. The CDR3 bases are TGCAGCGTTGGATTTGAGCAGTTCTTC.

This chain's CDR3 is CASSRGDRGGGYTF. CDR3 DNA sequence: TGTGCCAGTAGCCGCGGAGACAGGGGGGGAGGCTACACCTTC. The V gene is TRBV19, the J gene TRBJ1-2; 9 positions match TRBD1. Germline lookup yields CDR1 LNHDA and CDR2 SQIVND (reference sequence). The CDR3 loop spans 14 amino acids. With V trimmed by 6 bases and J by 8 bases, 10 bases remained unmatched.

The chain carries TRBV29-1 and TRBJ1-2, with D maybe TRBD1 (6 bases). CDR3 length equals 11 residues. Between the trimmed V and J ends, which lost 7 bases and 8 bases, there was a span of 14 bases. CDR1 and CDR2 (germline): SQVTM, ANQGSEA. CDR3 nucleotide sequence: TGCAGCGCTTGGGGGGGCAGGGGCTACACCTTC. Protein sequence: CSAWGGRGYTF.

This chain's CDR3 is CASSQKGFGDSPLHF. The CDR3 coding sequence is TGTGCCAGCAGCCAAAAGGGCTTCGGCGATTCACCCCTCCACTTT. The chain links TRBV14 to TRBJ1-6; D is uncertain. V lost 2 bases and J 8 bases, leaving 13 bases between the germline ends. This CDR3 spans 15 amino acids. Germline V lookup: CDR1 SGHDN, CDR2 FVKESK. Supplemented by reference TRBV14 and TRBJ1-6, the full variable domain reads EAGVTQFPSHSVIEKGQTVTLRCDPISGHDNLYWYRRVMGKEIKFLLHFVKESKQDESGMPNNRFLAERTGGTYSTLKVQPAELEDSGVYFCASSQKGFGDSPLHFGNGTRLTVT.

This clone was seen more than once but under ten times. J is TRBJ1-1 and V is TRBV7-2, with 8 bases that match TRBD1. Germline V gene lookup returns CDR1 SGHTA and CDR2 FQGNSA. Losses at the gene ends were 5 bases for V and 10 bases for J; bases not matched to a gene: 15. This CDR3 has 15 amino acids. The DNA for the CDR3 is TGTGCCAGCAGCCCAGGACAGGGTTTTGTATCGGGAGCTTTCTTT. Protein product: CASSPGQGFVSGAFF.

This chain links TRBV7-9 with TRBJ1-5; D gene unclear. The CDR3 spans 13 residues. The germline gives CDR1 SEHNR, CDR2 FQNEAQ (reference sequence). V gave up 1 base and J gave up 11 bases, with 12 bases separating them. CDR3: CASSLDSGLTQHF. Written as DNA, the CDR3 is TGTGCCAGCAGCTTAGATTCTGGGTTAACCCAGCATTTT.

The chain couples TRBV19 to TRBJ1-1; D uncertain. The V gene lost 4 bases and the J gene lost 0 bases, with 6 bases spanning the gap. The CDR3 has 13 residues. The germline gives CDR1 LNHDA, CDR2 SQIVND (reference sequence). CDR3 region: CASSTLLNTEAFF. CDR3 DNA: TGTGCCAGTAGTACCCTCCTGAACACTGAAGCTTTCTTT.

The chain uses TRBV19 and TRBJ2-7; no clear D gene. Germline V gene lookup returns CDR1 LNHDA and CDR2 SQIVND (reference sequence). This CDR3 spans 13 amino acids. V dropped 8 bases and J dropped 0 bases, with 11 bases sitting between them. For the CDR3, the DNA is TGTGCCAGTTCTAATCCCAGCTCCTACGAGCAGTACTTC. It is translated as CASSNPSSYEQYF.

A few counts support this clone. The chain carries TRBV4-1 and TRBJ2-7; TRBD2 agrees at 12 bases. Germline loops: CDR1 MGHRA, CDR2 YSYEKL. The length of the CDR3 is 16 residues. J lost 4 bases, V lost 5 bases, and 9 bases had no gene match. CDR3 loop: CASSTLAGGPVYEQYF. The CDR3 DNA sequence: TGCGCCAGCAGCACGCTAGCGGGAGGGCCTGTGTACGAGCAGTACTTC.

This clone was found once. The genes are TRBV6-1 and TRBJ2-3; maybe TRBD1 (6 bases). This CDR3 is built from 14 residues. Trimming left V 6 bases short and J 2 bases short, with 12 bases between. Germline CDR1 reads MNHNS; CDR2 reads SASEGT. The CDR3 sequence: CASSPRQVTDTQYF. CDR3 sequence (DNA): TGTGCCAGCAGCCCCAGACAGGTCACAGATACGCAGTATTTT.

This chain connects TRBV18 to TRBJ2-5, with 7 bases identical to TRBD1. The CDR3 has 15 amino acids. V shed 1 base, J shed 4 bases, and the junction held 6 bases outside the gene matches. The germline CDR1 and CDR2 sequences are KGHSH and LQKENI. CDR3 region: CASSPRQDRVETQYF. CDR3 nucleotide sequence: TGTGCCAGCTCACCACGCCAAGACAGGGTAGAGACCCAGTACTTC.